What follows are 19 T cell receptor beta chains derived from one specimen sequenced in a study of cytomegalovirus exposure and HLA in healthy donors. The repertoire was sequenced with immunoSEQ multiplex PCR; TCRdb's copy has only in-frame clones and lacks some. The sample lists roughly 250,000 clones, approximately 83% occurring once. Sequencing was done on a sample of PBMCs. Source of these receptors: a woman in her twenties or thirties in good health and CMV-seropositive.

This chain uses TRBV10-3 with TRBJ2-3; 11 bases map to TRBD2. The CDR3 runs to 16 residues. The germline gives CDR1 ENHRY, CDR2 SYGVKD. Germline trimming cut 2 bases from V and 1 base from J; bases unmatched to any gene: 2. The CDR3 region is CAISEVLAGGTDTQYF. The CDR3 nucleotides read TGTGCCATCAGTGAGGTACTAGCGGGAGGCACAGATACGCAGTATTTT.

V gene TRBV11-3 combines with J gene TRBJ2-5, with D possibly being TRBD2 (5 bases). From germline, CDR1 is SGHNT and CDR2 YENEEA. The CDR3 totals 14 residues. V lost 5 bases, J lost 5 bases, and 15 bases lay in between. The CDR3 sequence is CASSQPLRRETQYF. CDR3 DNA: TGTGCCAGCAGCCAGCCTCTAAGGAGGGAGACCCAGTACTTC.

The count of this clone is one. The chain is built from TRBV7-2 and TRBJ2-7, with unresolved D. The CDR3 spans 15 residues. The germline CDR1 and CDR2 sequences are SGHTA and FQGNSA. V was clipped by 1 base and J by 0 bases, with 10 bases between them. Written as DNA, the CDR3 is TGTGCCAGCAGCTTAGGCGGCGGTTACTCCTACGAGCAGTACTTC. Its protein product is CASSLGGGYSYEQYF.

Written as DNA, the CDR3 is TGTGCCAGCAGCAGGGGCCACCAAGAGACCCAGTACTTC. Its protein product is CASSRGHQETQYF. The chain joins TRBV14 to TRBJ2-5; perhaps TRBD1 as D (5 bases). The CDR3 contains 13 residues. The germline gives CDR1 SGHDN, CDR2 FVKESK. V dropped 5 bases and J dropped 0 bases, with 7 bases sitting between them.

The CDR3 DNA is TGTGCCAGCAGTTCTCCGGGGACAGTTCGCGAGACCCAGTACTTC. Amino acids: CASSSPGTVRETQYF. The V and J genes are TRBV11-3 and TRBJ2-5, with 7 bases that match TRBD1. Germline CDR1 and CDR2: SGHNT and YENEEA. J was trimmed by 5 bases and V by 6 bases; bases with no gene match: 12. The CDR3 is 15 residues long.

The V gene is TRBV25-1, the J gene TRBJ1-1; D possibly corresponds to TRBD1 (5 bases). The CDR3 runs 16 residues. V was pared by 0 bases and J by 5 bases, with 16 bases between. CDR1 and CDR2 from the germline V gene are MGHDK and SYGVNS. Written as DNA, the CDR3 is TGTGCCAGCAGTGAATACCGGGGGGATTGGGTTACTGAAGCTTTCTTT. Encoded protein: CASSEYRGDWVTEAFF. Using reference TRBV25-1 and TRBJ1-1 for the parts outside the CDR3, the full variable domain is EADIYQTPRYLVIGTGKKITLECSQTMGHDKMYWYQQDPGMELHLIHYSYGVNSTEKGDLSSESTVSRIRTEHFPLTLESARPSHTSQYLCASSEYRGDWVTEAFFGQGTRLTVV.

This clone was picked up one time. The chain uses TRBV5-1 and TRBJ1-1; D perhaps matches TRBD1 (6 bases). Germline V CDR1 and CDR2: SGHRS, YFSETQ. V lost 0 bases to trimming and J lost 5 bases, with 8 bases between them. The CDR3 has 13 amino acids. This CDR3 reads CASSLEQGTEAFF. The CDR3 region has the DNA TGCGCCAGCAGCTTGGAACAGGGAACTGAAGCTTTCTTT.

DNA for the CDR3: TGTGCCAGCAGTTACGGGCGAGCCAAAAACATTCAGTACTTC. It translates to CASSYGRAKNIQYF. The V call is TRBV6-5, the J call TRBJ2-4; no definite D call. The V end was cut by 2 bases, the J end by 0 bases, with 5 bases between. This CDR3 has 14 residues. CDR1 is MNHEY and CDR2 is SVGAGI in the germline V gene.

The chain employs TRBV27 and TRBJ1-1; 7 bases agree with TRBD1. CDR3 length equals 18 residues. Germline V CDR1 and CDR2: MNHEY, SMNVEV (reference sequence). J was trimmed by 3 bases and V by 7 bases; bases with no gene match: 20. The CDR3 region has the DNA TGTGCCAGCACGCCGCAGACAGGGCCAGGGGGTTTGGACACTGAAGCTTTCTTT. The encoded protein is CASTPQTGPGGLDTEAFF.

V is TRBV7-9 and J is TRBJ2-2; weak D call: TRBD2 (5 bases). CDR1 is SEHNR and CDR2 is FQNEAQ in the germline V gene (reference sequence). This CDR3 spans 15 amino acids. V gave up 3 bases and J gave up 3 bases, with 11 bases separating them. The CDR3 is CASSFWTGDTGELFF. The CDR3 DNA reads TGTGCCAGCAGCTTCTGGACCGGGGACACCGGGGAGCTGTTTTTT.

The chain combines TRBV18 with TRBJ1-4; 8 bases align to TRBD1. Germline CDR1 is KGHSH and CDR2 is LQKENI. CDR3 length equals 15 residues. J lost 8 bases, V lost 3 bases, and 8 bases had no gene match. The CDR3, as DNA: TGTGCCAGCTCACCCCGGACAGGGCCCAGGGAAAAACTGTTTTTT. It specifies CASSPRTGPREKLFF.

Points on this clone: The same CDR3 arises from other DNA sequences in this sample as well. The chain links TRBV6-1 to TRBJ1-2; no reliable D call. V lost 6 bases, J lost 5 bases, and 7 bases lay in between. The CDR3 consists of 11 residues. Germline V gene sequence: CDR1 MNHNS, CDR2 SASEGT. The CDR3 coding sequence is TGTGCCAGCAGCACGGGGTATGGCTACACCTTC. Protein sequence: CASSTGYGYTF.

The CDR3 here is CASSSNRQGTAKNIQYF. The CDR3 bases are TGCGCCAGCAGCTCGAACCGACAGGGTACAGCCAAAAACATTCAGTACTTC. The rearrangement joins TRBV5-1 to TRBJ2-4, with 7 bases identical to TRBD1. The V gene's germline CDR1 is SGHRS and CDR2 YFSETQ. This CDR3 has 17 residues. Losses at the gene ends were 3 bases for V and 0 bases for J; bases not matched to a gene: 9.

This clone occurred a few times. The V gene is TRBV27, the J gene TRBJ2-7, with 14 nucleotides matching TRBD2. This CDR3 has 15 amino acids. The germline V gene encodes CDR1 MNHEY and CDR2 SMNVEV (reference sequence). After removal of 1 base from V and 6 bases from J, the junction contained 2 bases not matched to a gene. CDR3 sequence reads: CASSLLGTSGSEQYF. Written as DNA, the CDR3 is TGTGCCAGCAGTTTATTGGGGACTAGCGGGAGCGAGCAGTACTTC.

This clone was seen a handful of times. The chain is built from TRBV30 and TRBJ1-2; D is ambiguous. Trimming cost V 1 base and J 8 bases, with 17 bases left between them. The CDR3 covers 14 residues. In germline, CDR1 is GTSNPN, CDR2 SVGIG (reference sequence). The CDR3, as DNA: TGTGCCTGGAGTGGGGGAGGACCCACAATAGGCTACACCTTC. Translation gives CAWSGGGPTIGYTF.

The rearrangement uses TRBV4-1 and TRBJ2-1; 9 bases line up with TRBD2. The trim removed 4 bases at V and 2 bases at J, leaving 12 bases unmatched. CDR1 MGHRA and CDR2 YSYEKL come from the germline V gene. CDR3 size: 18 residues. CDR3 DNA sequence: TGCGCCAGCAGCCCCACTCCTCAAGCGGGGGGTCCCTACAATGAGCAGTTCTTC. This sequence encodes CASSPTPQAGGPYNEQFF.

This rearrangement joins TRBV6-1 to TRBJ2-7; D ambiguous. Looked up from germline, CDR1 is MNHNS and CDR2 is SASEGT. The CDR3 loop spans 12 amino acids. V was trimmed by 2 bases and J by 4 bases, leaving 6 bases between them. CDR3: CASSEQEYEQYF. DNA of the CDR3: TGTGCCAGCAGTGAACAGGAATACGAGCAGTACTTC.

The chain employs TRBV11-3 and TRBJ1-5; maybe TRBD1 (5 bases). This CDR3 comprises 14 residues. The V end lost 0 bases, the J end lost 5 bases, and 8 bases lay between the germline ends. Germline V gene data show CDR1 as SGHNT and CDR2 as YENEEA. The CDR3 DNA reads as TGTGCCAGCAGCTTAGAGCCGGGGGATCAGCCCCAGCATTTT. It encodes CASSLEPGDQPQHF.

The chain links TRBV30 to TRBJ2-1, with 7 nucleotides matching TRBD1. The germline CDR1 and CDR2 sequences are GTSNPN and SVGIG (reference sequence). V shed 7 bases, J shed 4 bases, and the junction held 10 bases outside the gene matches. The CDR3 is 14 residues long. The CDR3 here is CAYNKLTGYNEQFF. DNA for the CDR3: TGTGCCTATAACAAGTTGACAGGGTACAATGAGCAGTTCTTC.